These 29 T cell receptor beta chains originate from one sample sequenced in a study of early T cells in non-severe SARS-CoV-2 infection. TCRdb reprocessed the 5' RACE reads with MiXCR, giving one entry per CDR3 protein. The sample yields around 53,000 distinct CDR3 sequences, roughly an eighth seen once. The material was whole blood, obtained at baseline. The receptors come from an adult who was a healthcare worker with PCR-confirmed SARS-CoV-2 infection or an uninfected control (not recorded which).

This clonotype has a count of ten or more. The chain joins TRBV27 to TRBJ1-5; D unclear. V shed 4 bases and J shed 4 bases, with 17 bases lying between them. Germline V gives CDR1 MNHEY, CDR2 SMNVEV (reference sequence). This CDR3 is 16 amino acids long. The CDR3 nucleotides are TGTGCCAGCAGTTCGGACGGGTATAGCTCAAATCAGCCCCAGCATTTT. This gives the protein CASSSDGYSSNQPQHF.

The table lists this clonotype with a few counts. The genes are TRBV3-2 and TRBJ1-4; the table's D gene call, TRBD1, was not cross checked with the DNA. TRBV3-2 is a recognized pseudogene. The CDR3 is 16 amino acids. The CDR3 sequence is CASSQVPGSANEKLFF. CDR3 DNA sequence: TGTGCCAGCAGCCAAGTTCCCGGATCTGCTAATGAAAAACTGTTTTTT.

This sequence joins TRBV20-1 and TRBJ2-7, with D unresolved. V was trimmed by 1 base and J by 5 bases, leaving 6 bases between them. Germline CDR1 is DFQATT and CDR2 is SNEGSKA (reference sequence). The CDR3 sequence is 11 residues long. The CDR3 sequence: CSARVIDEQYF. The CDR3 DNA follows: TGCAGTGCTAGAGTTATAGACGAGCAGTACTTC.

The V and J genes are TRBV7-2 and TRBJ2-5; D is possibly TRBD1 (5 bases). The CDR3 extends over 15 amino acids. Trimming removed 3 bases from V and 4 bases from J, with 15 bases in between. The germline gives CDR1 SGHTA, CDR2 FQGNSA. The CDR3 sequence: CASSFGGLGPETQYF. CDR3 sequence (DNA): TGTGCCAGCAGCTTCGGCGGCCTGGGGCCAGAGACCCAGTACTTC.

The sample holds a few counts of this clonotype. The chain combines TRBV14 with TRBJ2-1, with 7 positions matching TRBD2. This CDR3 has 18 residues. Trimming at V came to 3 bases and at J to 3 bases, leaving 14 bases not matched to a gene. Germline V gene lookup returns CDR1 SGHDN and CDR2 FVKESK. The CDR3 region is CASSHWTGTKGVYNEQFF. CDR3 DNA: TGTGCCAGCAGCCATTGGACCGGGACTAAAGGTGTCTACAATGAGCAGTTCTTC. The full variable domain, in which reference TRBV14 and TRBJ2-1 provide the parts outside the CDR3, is EAGVTQFPSHSVIEKGQTVTLRCDPISGHDNLYWYRRVMGKEIKFLLHFVKESKQDESGMPNNRFLAERTGGTYSTLKVQPAELEDSGVYFCASSHWTGTKGVYNEQFFGPGTRLTVL.

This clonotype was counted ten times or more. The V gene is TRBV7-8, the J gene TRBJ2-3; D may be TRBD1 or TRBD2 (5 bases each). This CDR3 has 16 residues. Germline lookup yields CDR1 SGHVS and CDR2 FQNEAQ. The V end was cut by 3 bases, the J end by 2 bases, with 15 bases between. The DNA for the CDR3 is TGTGCCAGCAGCTTGGGACCTTCTAGGTTCACAGATACGCAGTATTTT. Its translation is CASSLGPSRFTDTQYF.

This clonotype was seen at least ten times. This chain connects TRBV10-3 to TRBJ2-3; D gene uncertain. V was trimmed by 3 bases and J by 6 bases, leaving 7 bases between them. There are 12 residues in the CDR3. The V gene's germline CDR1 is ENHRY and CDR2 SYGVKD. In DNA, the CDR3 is TGTGCCATCAGTGACGGGTGGGATACGCAGTATTTT. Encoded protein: CAISDGWDTQYF.

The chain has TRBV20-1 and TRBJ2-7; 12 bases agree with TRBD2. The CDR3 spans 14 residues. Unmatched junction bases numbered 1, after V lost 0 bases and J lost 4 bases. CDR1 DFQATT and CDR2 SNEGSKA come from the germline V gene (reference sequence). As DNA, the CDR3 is TGCAGTGCTAGAGAAGGACTAGCGGGATACGAGCAGTACTTC. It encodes CSAREGLAGYEQYF.

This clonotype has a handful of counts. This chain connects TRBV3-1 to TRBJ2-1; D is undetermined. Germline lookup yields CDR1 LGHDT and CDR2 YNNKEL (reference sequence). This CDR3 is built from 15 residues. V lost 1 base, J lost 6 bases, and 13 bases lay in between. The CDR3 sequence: CASSQVIAPPNEQFF. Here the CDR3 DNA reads TGTGCCAGCAGCCAAGTGATAGCTCCCCCCAATGAGCAGTTCTTC.

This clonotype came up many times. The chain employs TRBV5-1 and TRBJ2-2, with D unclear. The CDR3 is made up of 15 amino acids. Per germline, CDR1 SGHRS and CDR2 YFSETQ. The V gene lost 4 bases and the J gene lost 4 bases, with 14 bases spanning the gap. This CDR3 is CASSLGWQITGELFF. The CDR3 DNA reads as TGCGCCAGCAGCCTGGGGTGGCAGATCACCGGGGAGCTGTTTTTT.

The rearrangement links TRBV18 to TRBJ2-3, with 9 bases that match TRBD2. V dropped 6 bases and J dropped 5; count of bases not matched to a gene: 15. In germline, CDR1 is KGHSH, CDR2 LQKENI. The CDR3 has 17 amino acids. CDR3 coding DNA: TGTGCCAGCTCCCCAGGGACGAGCGGGAGGTTCGGAGATACGCAGTATTTT. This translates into CASSPGTSGRFGDTQYF.

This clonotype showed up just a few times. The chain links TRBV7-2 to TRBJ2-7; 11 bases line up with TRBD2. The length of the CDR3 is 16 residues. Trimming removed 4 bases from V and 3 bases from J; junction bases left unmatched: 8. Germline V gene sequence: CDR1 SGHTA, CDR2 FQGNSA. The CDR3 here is CASSWKGTSGGYEQYF. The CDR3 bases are TGTGCCAGCAGCTGGAAAGGAACTAGCGGGGGCTACGAGCAGTACTTC.

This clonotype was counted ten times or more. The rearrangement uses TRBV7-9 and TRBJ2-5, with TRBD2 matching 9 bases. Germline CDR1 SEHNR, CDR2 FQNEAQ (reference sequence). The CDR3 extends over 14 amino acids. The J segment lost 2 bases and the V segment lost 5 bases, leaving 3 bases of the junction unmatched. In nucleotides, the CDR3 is TGTGCCAGCAGCCGTAGCGGGGGACAAGAGACCCAGTACTTC. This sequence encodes CASSRSGGQETQYF.

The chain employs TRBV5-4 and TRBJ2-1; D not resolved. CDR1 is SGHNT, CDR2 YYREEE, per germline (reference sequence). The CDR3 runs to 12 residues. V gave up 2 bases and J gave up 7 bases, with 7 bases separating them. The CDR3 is CASSFDRNEQFF. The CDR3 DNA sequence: TGTGCCAGCAGCTTCGATCGGAATGAGCAGTTCTTC. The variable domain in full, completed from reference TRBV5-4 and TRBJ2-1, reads ETGVTQSPTHLIKTRGQQVTLRCSSQSGHNTVSWYQQALGQGPQFIFQYYREEENGRGNFPPRFSGLQFPNYSSELNVNALELDDSALYLCASSFDRNEQFFGPGTRLTVL.

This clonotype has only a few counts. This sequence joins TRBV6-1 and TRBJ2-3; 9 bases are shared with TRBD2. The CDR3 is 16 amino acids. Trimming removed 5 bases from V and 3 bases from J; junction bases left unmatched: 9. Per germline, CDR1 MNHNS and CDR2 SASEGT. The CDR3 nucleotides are TGTGCCAGCAGTCCTCTACTAGCGGGCGTGACAGATACGCAGTATTTT. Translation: CASSPLLAGVTDTQYF.

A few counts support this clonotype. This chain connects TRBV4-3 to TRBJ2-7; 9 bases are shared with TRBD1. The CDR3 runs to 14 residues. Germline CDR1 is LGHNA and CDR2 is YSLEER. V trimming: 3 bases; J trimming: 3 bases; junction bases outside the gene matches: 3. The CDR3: CASSQTTGGYEQYF. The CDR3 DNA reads TGCGCCAGCAGCCAGACGACAGGGGGCTACGAGCAGTACTTC.

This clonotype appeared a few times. CDR3 bases: TGTGCCAGCAGTACTCAGGGGGGAGGATGGACTGAAGCTTTCTTT. This gives the protein CASSTQGGGWTEAFF. The rearrangement uses TRBV28 and TRBJ1-1; 7 bases align to TRBD1. Germline CDR1 is MDHEN and CDR2 is SYDVKM. This CDR3 spans 15 amino acids. V lost 5 bases to trimming and J lost 5 bases; unmatched junction nucleotides: 11.

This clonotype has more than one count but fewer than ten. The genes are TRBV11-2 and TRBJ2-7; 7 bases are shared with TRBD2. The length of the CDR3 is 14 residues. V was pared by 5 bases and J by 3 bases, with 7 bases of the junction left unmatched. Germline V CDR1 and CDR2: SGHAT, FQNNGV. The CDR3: CASSGIAGVYEQYF. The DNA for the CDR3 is TGTGCCAGCAGCGGAATAGCGGGCGTCTACGAGCAGTACTTC.

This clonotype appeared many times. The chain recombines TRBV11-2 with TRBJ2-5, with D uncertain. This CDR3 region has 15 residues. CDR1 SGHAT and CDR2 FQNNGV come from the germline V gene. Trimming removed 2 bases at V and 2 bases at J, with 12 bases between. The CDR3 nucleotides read TGTGCCAGCAGCTTAATCTCCAGAGGACAAGAGACCCAGTACTTC. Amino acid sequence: CASSLISRGQETQYF.

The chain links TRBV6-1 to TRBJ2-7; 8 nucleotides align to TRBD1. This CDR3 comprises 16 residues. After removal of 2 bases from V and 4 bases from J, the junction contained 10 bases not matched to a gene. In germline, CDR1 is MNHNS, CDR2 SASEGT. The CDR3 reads CASSEIPGTGDYEQYF. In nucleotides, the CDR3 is TGTGCCAGCAGTGAAATTCCTGGGACAGGAGATTACGAGCAGTACTTC.

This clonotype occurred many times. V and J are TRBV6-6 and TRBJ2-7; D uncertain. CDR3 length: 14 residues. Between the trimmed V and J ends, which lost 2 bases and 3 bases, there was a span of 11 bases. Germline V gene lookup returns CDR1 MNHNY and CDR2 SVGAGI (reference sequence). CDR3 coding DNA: TGTGCCAGCAGTTACCCCAGTCACCTCTACGAGCAGTACTTC. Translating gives CASSYPSHLYEQYF.

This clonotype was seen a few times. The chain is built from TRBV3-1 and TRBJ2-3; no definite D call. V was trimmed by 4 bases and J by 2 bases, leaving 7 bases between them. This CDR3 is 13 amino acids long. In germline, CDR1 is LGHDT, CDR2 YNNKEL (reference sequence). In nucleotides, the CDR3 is TGTGCCAGCAGCCGACGGTACACAGATACGCAGTATTTT. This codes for CASSRRYTDTQYF.

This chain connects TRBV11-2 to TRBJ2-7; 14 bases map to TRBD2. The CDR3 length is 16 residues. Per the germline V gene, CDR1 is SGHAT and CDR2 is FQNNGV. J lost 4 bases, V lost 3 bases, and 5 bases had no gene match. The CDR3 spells CASSLGTSGSPYEQYF. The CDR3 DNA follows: TGTGCCAGCAGCTTGGGGACTAGCGGGAGCCCGTACGAGCAGTACTTC.

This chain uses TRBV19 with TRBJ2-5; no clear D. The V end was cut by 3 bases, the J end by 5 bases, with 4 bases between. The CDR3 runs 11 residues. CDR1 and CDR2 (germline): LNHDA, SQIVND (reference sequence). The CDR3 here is CASSISETQYF. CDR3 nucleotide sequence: TGTGCCAGTAGTATCTCGGAGACCCAGTACTTC.

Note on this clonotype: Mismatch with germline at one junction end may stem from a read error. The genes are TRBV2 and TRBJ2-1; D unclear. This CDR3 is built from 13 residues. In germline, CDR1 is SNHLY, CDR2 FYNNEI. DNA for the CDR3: TGTGTCAGCATCCGCGAACTCGTCAATGAGCAGTTCTTC. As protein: CVSIRELVNEQFF.

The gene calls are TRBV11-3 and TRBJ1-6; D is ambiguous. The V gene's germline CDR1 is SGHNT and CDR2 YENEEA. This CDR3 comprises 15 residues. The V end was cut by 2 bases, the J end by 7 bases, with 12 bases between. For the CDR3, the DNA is TGTGCCAGCAGCTTACAGGAGACTCAAAATTCACCCCTCCACTTT. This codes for CASSLQETQNSPLHF.

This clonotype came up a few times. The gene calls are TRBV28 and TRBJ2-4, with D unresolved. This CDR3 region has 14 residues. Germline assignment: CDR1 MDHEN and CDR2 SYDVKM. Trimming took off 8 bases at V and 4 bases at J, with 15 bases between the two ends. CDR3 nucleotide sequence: TGTGCCAGCTACTCTTCGACGGAGAAAAACATTCAGTACTTC. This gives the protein CASYSSTEKNIQYF.

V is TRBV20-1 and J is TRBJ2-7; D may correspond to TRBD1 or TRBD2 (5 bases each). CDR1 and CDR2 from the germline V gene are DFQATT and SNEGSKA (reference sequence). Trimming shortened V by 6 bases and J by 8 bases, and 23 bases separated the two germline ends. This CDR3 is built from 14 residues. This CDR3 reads CSAPSQRHKGQQYF. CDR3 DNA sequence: TGCAGTGCCCCTTCCCAGCGGCACAAGGGGCAGCAGTACTTC.

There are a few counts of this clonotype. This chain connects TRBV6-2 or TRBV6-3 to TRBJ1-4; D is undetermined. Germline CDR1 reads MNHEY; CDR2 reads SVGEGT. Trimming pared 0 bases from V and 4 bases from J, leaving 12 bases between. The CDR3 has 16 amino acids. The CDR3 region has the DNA TGTGCCAGCAGTTACTCGTCCGGGTCGATTAATGAAAAACTGTTTTTT. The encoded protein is CASSYSSGSINEKLFF.